This is a list of T cell receptor beta chains from one sample in a study of blood T cell repertoires in COVID-19. Profiling relied on immunoSEQ multiplex PCR, and the TCRdb table lists in-frame clones only, not all of them. This sample carries 150,000 to 200,000 clones, around 72% of them seen once, and the ten largest clones take around 3%. The sample consisted of peripheral blood. These receptor sequences come from a woman over 75 with acute or convalescent COVID-19. The CDR3 runs from the conserved cysteine through the conserved F or W. Fields, in order: J gene, D gene, clone size, V gene, CDR3 DNA, CDR3 protein. The D gene is left open where the match is weak. Only some rows state a clone size, as once, few, many or a class for expanded clones.

TRBJ2-3,-,-,TRBV11-1,TGTGCCAGCAGCTTAGAAGGGCAGGGGTCGGATACGCAGTATTTT,CASSLEGQGSDTQYF
TRBJ2-6,-,-,TRBV11-2,TGTGCCAGCAGCTTAGGTCAGACATCTGGGGCCAACGTCCTGACTTTC,CASSLGQTSGANVLTF
TRBJ1-1,-,-,TRBV19,TGTGCCAGAACAGGCAGAACTGAAGCTTTCTTT,CARTGRTEAFF
TRBJ2-3,TRBD2,few,TRBV29-1,TGCAGCGTTCGTAGCGGGAGTTGGGTAGATACGCAGTATTTT,CSVRSGSWVDTQYF
TRBJ1-1,-,-,TRBV6-2/TRBV6-3,TGTGCCAGCAGTTACTGGCAGGGTCTGTCTGAAGCTTTCTTT,CASSYWQGLSEAFF
TRBJ2-1,TRBD2,-,TRBV9,TGTGCCAGCAGCGCCGGGACTAGCGGCTACAATGAGCAGTTCTTC,CASSAGTSGYNEQFF
TRBJ1-2,TRBD1,-,TRBV28,TGTGCCAGCAGTTTGGGACAGGGGAATAACTATGGCTACACCTTC,CASSLGQGNNYGYTF
TRBJ2-1,TRBD2,once,TRBV9,TGTGCCAGCAGCGGTAGCGGGAGCCCCTACAATGAGCAGTTCTTC,CASSGSGSPYNEQFF
TRBJ1-2,-,-,TRBV6-2/TRBV6-3,TGTGCCAGCAGTGACACGAAAGGCTATGGCTACACCTTC,CASSDTKGYGYTF
TRBJ2-3,TRBD2,-,TRBV27,TGTGCCAGCAGTTCCCACGGGTCGGCGGGAGGGTTAGATACGCAGTATTTT,CASSSHGSAGGLDTQYF
TRBJ1-1,-,-,TRBV2,TGTGCCAGCAGTGAGGGAGGGATCACTGAAGCTTTCTTT,CASSEGGITEAFF
TRBJ1-2,TRBD1,-,TRBV7-9,TGTGCCAGCAGCCCCGGACAGGAACTCTATGGCTACACCTTC,CASSPGQELYGYTF
TRBJ2-5,TRBD2,-,TRBV5-1,TGCGCCAGCAACCCAGGGGGGACTAGCGGGCAAGAGACCCAGTACTTC,CASNPGGTSGQETQYF
TRBJ1-1,-,-,TRBV18,TGTGCCAGCTCACCAAGGGCTCGGGAGGAGACTGAAGCTTTCTTT,CASSPRAREETEAFF
TRBJ1-6,TRBD1,-,TRBV7-2,TGTGCCAGCAGCTTAGTGAGGACAGGGGACAATTCACCCCTCCACTTT,CASSLVRTGDNSPLHF
TRBJ2-2,TRBD1,-,TRBV7-9,TGTGCCAGCAGCCCACAGGGGGACTTTCGAGCCGGGGAGCTGTTTTTT,CASSPQGDFRAGELFF
TRBJ1-1,-,-,TRBV10-1,TGCGCCAGCAGTGGGACACAAATGAACACTGAAGCTTTCTTT,CASSGTQMNTEAFF
TRBJ1-5,-,-,TRBV10-2,TGCGCCAGCAGTTGGATAGTAGCTCCCCAGCATTTT,CASSWIVAPQHF
TRBJ2-3,-,-,TRBV30,TGTGCCTGGGCCTCTGGCACAGATACGCAGTATTTT,CAWASGTDTQYF
TRBJ2-1,TRBD1,-,TRBV29-1,TGCAGCGCCCAGACAGGGGGCATCAATGAGCAGTTCTTC,CSAQTGGINEQFF
TRBJ2-2,TRBD1,-,TRBV2,TGTGCCAGCCGACAGGGTCTTATAACCGGGGAGCTGTTTTTT,CASRQGLITGELFF
TRBJ2-3,TRBD2,-,TRBV7-8,TGTGCCAGCAGCCGACAGGGACTAGCGGGAGCTCCCCTAATGGATACGCAGTATTTT,CASSRQGLAGAPLMDTQYF
TRBJ2-2,TRBD2,-,TRBV7-8,TGTGCCAGCAGCTTAAGGTCGGGAGGGGACACCGGGGAGCTGTTTTTT,CASSLRSGGDTGELFF
TRBJ1-5,-,-,TRBV14,TGTGCCAGCAGCCAAGATCTAGGACAGCCCCAGCATTTT,CASSQDLGQPQHF